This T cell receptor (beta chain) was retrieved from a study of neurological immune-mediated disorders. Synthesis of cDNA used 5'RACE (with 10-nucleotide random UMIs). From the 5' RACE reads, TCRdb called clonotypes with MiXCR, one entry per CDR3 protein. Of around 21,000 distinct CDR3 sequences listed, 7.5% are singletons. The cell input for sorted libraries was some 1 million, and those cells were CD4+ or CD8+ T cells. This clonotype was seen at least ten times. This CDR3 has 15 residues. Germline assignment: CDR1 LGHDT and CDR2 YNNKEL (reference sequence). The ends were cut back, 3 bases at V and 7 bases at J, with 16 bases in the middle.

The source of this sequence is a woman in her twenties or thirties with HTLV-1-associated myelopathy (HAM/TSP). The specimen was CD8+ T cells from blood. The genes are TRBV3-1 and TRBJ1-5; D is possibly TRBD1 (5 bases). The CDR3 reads CASSHGMLEGQPQHF. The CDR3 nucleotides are TGTGCCAGCAGCCATGGAATGCTCGAGGGGCAGCCCCAGCATTTT.